These T cell receptor beta chains were read from a single sample in a study of blood T cells in healthy people across ages. TCRdb independently ran MiXCR on the 5' RACE reads; one entry per CDR3 protein. The table shows approximately 820,000 distinct CDR3 sequences, with under 45% occurring only once. Sequencing was done on a sample of blood. These receptors were taken from a man aged 60 to 69 in good health. Both conserved end residues are part of each CDR3. A D gene is named only where the DNA matches it firmly. Rows may omit the clone size; those that give it use once, few, many or a size class.

j_call: TRBJ2-4; v_call: TRBV20-1; clone_size: .; d_call: TRBD1; cdr3_aa: CSASALDRQGGIQYF; cdr3_nt: TGCAGTGCTAGTGCCCTGGACCGACAGGGGGGCATTCAGTACTTC
j_call: TRBJ1-6; v_call: TRBV5-5; clone_size: few; d_call: .; cdr3_aa: CASSFAGVDTTLLNSPLHF; cdr3_nt: TGTGCCAGCAGCTTCGCAGGTGTGGACACAACCCTTCTGAATTCACCCCTCCACTTT
j_call: TRBJ2-5; v_call: TRBV30; clone_size: .; d_call: TRBD2; cdr3_aa: CAWRRGRGGEETQYF; cdr3_nt: TGTGCCTGGAGGAGAGGGCGGGGGGGGGAGGAGACCCAGTACTTC
j_call: TRBJ2-1; v_call: TRBV4-3; clone_size: few; d_call: .; cdr3_aa: CASSQDSNIPYNEQFF; cdr3_nt: TGCGCCAGCAGCCAAGACTCCAACATTCCTTACAATGAGCAGTTCTTC
j_call: TRBJ2-7; v_call: TRBV2; clone_size: .; d_call: TRBD1; cdr3_aa: CASNRRDRGIHEQYF; cdr3_nt: TGTGCCAGCAACAGGCGGGACAGGGGAATCCACGAGCAGTACTTC
j_call: TRBJ2-3; v_call: TRBV29-1; clone_size: many; d_call: .; cdr3_aa: CSIQTDWQYF; cdr3_nt: TGCAGCATACAGACCGATTGGCAGTATTTT
j_call: TRBJ2-3; v_call: TRBV3-1; clone_size: .; d_call: .; cdr3_aa: CASSHGTSTDTQYF; cdr3_nt: TGTGCCAGCAGCCATGGGACTAGCACAGATACGCAGTATTTT
j_call: TRBJ1-1; v_call: TRBV5-6; clone_size: few; d_call: TRBD1; cdr3_aa: CASSSRRGTEAFF; cdr3_nt: TGTGCCAGCAGTTCCCGCAGGGGGACTGAAGCTTTCTTT
j_call: TRBJ2-7; v_call: TRBV4-1; clone_size: few; d_call: TRBD1; cdr3_aa: CASSPRDSQSSYEQYF; cdr3_nt: TGCGCCAGCAGCCCTCGGGACAGCCAGAGCTCCTACGAGCAGTACTTC
j_call: TRBJ2-1; v_call: TRBV6-2/TRBV6-3; clone_size: .; d_call: .; cdr3_aa: CASSPDRTVSYNEQFF; cdr3_nt: TGTGCCAGCAGCCCCGACAGGACAGTCTCCTACAATGAGCAGTTCTTC
j_call: TRBJ2-1; v_call: TRBV20-1; clone_size: many; d_call: TRBD2; cdr3_aa: CSSIKPGLGDEQFF; cdr3_nt: TGCAGTTCTATAAAACCGGGACTAGGAGATGAGCAGTTCTTC
j_call: TRBJ1-1; v_call: TRBV10-3; clone_size: .; d_call: TRBD1; cdr3_aa: CAISQDRGKLTEAFF; cdr3_nt: TGTGCCATCAGCCAGGACAGGGGGAAATTAACTGAAGCTTTCTTT
j_call: TRBJ2-7; v_call: TRBV6-6; clone_size: .; d_call: TRBD2; cdr3_aa: CASRTSGDHYEQYF; cdr3_nt: TGTGCCAGCAGGACTAGCGGGGACCACTACGAGCAGTACTTC
j_call: TRBJ2-1; v_call: TRBV7-9; clone_size: .; d_call: .; cdr3_aa: CASSLAPLLAGEHNEQFF; cdr3_nt: TGTGCCAGCAGCTTAGCTCCCTTGTTGGCGGGTGAGCACAATGAGCAGTTCTTC
j_call: TRBJ1-5; v_call: TRBV20-1; clone_size: .; d_call: .; cdr3_aa: CNAKPDSNQPQHF; cdr3_nt: TGCAATGCTAAGCCGGACAGCAATCAGCCCCAGCATTTT
j_call: TRBJ1-5; v_call: TRBV5-8; clone_size: .; d_call: TRBD1; cdr3_aa: CASSLETGAISGNQPQHF; cdr3_nt: TGTGCCAGCAGCTTGGAGACAGGGGCGATTTCCGGCAATCAGCCCCAGCATTTT
j_call: TRBJ2-4; v_call: TRBV4-3; clone_size: .; d_call: .; cdr3_aa: CASSHTPTGLERYF; cdr3_nt: TGCGCCAGCAGCCATACTCCAACAGGGCTCGAGCGGTACTTC
j_call: TRBJ2-7; v_call: TRBV4-1; clone_size: few; d_call: .; cdr3_aa: CASSQEGREQYF; cdr3_nt: TGCGCCAGCAGCCAAGAGGGTAGGGAGCAGTACTTC
j_call: TRBJ1-2; v_call: TRBV7-9; clone_size: .; d_call: .; cdr3_aa: CASSQTGSYGYTF; cdr3_nt: TGTGCCAGCAGCCAGACGGGGAGCTATGGCTACACCTTC
j_call: TRBJ2-3; v_call: TRBV4-1; clone_size: few; d_call: .; cdr3_aa: CASSQTSSTDTQYF; cdr3_nt: TGCGCCAGCAGCCAGACCAGCAGCACAGATACGCAGTATTTT
j_call: TRBJ2-1; v_call: TRBV3-1; clone_size: few; d_call: TRBD2; cdr3_aa: CASSYSGGASREQFF; cdr3_nt: TGTGCCAGCAGCTATAGCGGGGGGGCGTCTCGTGAGCAGTTCTTC
j_call: TRBJ2-5; v_call: TRBV7-2; clone_size: .; d_call: .; cdr3_aa: CASSPSQGWDRETQYF; cdr3_nt: TGTGCCAGCAGCCCTTCGCAGGGGTGGGATCGAGAGACCCAGTACTTC
j_call: TRBJ2-3; v_call: TRBV28; clone_size: .; d_call: .; cdr3_aa: CASSPPGDTTDTQYF; cdr3_nt: TGTGCCAGCAGTCCCCCAGGTGACACGACAGATACGCAGTATTTT
j_call: TRBJ2-2; v_call: TRBV7-3; clone_size: .; d_call: TRBD2; cdr3_aa: CASSLASGGITGELFF; cdr3_nt: TGTGCCAGCAGCTTAGCTAGCGGGGGTATCACCGGGGAGCTGTTTTTT
j_call: TRBJ2-1; v_call: TRBV5-1; clone_size: .; d_call: TRBD1; cdr3_aa: CASAQGGSYNEQFF; cdr3_nt: TGCGCCAGCGCACAGGGGGGTTCCTACAATGAGCAGTTCTTC
j_call: TRBJ2-5; v_call: TRBV20-1; clone_size: .; d_call: .; cdr3_aa: CSAEMPSSCEETQYF; cdr3_nt: TGCAGTGCTGAAATGCCCAGTTCGTGTGAGGAGACCCAGTACTTC
j_call: TRBJ2-3; v_call: TRBV30; clone_size: .; d_call: .; cdr3_aa: CAWSILDTQYF; cdr3_nt: TGTGCCTGGAGTATTCTAGATACGCAGTATTTT
j_call: TRBJ2-1; v_call: TRBV5-1; clone_size: few; d_call: TRBD2; cdr3_aa: CASSWGGLVNEQFF; cdr3_nt: TGCGCCAGCAGCTGGGGGGGACTAGTTAATGAGCAGTTCTTC
j_call: TRBJ2-7; v_call: TRBV5-6; clone_size: .; d_call: .; cdr3_aa: CASSLTWVSYEQYF; cdr3_nt: TGTGCCAGCAGCTTGACGTGGGTTTCCTACGAGCAGTACTTC
j_call: TRBJ2-7; v_call: TRBV19; clone_size: .; d_call: .; cdr3_aa: CASSIRTLHPYEQYF; cdr3_nt: TGTGCCAGTAGTATTCGGACACTTCATCCCTACGAGCAGTACTTC
j_call: TRBJ1-2; v_call: TRBV29-1; clone_size: few; d_call: TRBD1; cdr3_aa: CSVENGQGGYGYTF; cdr3_nt: TGCAGCGTTGAAAATGGACAGGGCGGCTATGGCTACACCTTC
j_call: TRBJ1-4; v_call: TRBV7-6; clone_size: .; d_call: .; cdr3_aa: CASSPNPRTTNEKLFF; cdr3_nt: TGTGCCAGCAGCCCTAATCCCAGGACAACTAATGAAAAACTGTTTTTT
j_call: TRBJ2-6; v_call: TRBV11-3; clone_size: few; d_call: TRBD2; cdr3_aa: CASSRGLVASGANVLTF; cdr3_nt: TGTGCCAGCAGCAGGGGACTAGTGGCTTCTGGGGCCAACGTCCTGACTTTC
j_call: TRBJ2-7; v_call: TRBV14; clone_size: .; d_call: .; cdr3_aa: CASSQAAYTYEQYF; cdr3_nt: TGTGCCAGCAGCCAAGCTGCCTATACCTACGAGCAGTACTTC
j_call: TRBJ2-7; v_call: TRBV25-1; clone_size: few; d_call: .; cdr3_aa: CASSESGVYEQYF; cdr3_nt: TGTGCCAGCAGTGAATCTGGAGTCTACGAGCAGTACTTC
j_call: TRBJ1-5; v_call: TRBV6-1; clone_size: .; d_call: TRBD1; cdr3_aa: CASSEIPGGINQPQHF; cdr3_nt: TGTGCCAGCAGTGAAATCCCAGGGGGCATCAATCAGCCCCAGCATTTT
j_call: TRBJ2-6; v_call: TRBV12-3/TRBV12-4; clone_size: .; d_call: .; cdr3_aa: CASREISGANVLTF; cdr3_nt: TGTGCCAGCAGGGAGATATCTGGGGCCAACGTCCTGACTTTC
j_call: TRBJ2-1; v_call: TRBV4-1; clone_size: few; d_call: .; cdr3_aa: CASSQADFSSYNEQFF; cdr3_nt: TGCGCCAGCAGCCAAGCGGACTTTAGCTCCTACAATGAGCAGTTCTTC
j_call: TRBJ2-7; v_call: TRBV5-1; clone_size: few; d_call: TRBD2; cdr3_aa: CASSFGGGAIREQYF; cdr3_nt: TGCGCCAGCAGCTTTGGCGGGGGGGCCATCCGCGAGCAGTACTTC
j_call: TRBJ2-3; v_call: TRBV29-1; clone_size: few; d_call: TRBD2; cdr3_aa: CSVGGLLAVTSSTDTQYF; cdr3_nt: TGCAGCGTTGGGGGGTTGCTAGCGGTGACTTCTAGCACAGATACGCAGTATTTT
j_call: TRBJ2-7; v_call: TRBV5-1; clone_size: few; d_call: TRBD1; cdr3_aa: CASSWPGQGTYEQYF; cdr3_nt: TGCGCCAGCAGCTGGCCGGGACAGGGGACCTACGAGCAGTACTTC
j_call: TRBJ2-5; v_call: TRBV6-5; clone_size: few; d_call: .; cdr3_aa: CATLGGVGETQYF; cdr3_nt: TGTGCCACTCTGGGCGGGGTAGGGGAGACCCAGTACTTC
j_call: TRBJ1-2; v_call: TRBV29-1; clone_size: .; d_call: .; cdr3_aa: CSVDTGHGNYGYTF; cdr3_nt: TGCAGCGTTGATACGGGCCACGGAAACTATGGCTACACCTTC
j_call: TRBJ1-2; v_call: TRBV28; clone_size: .; d_call: TRBD1; cdr3_aa: CASSFRQGSFYGYTF; cdr3_nt: TGTGCCAGCAGTTTTAGACAGGGATCTTTCTATGGCTACACCTTC
j_call: TRBJ1-5; v_call: TRBV20-1; clone_size: .; d_call: TRBD1; cdr3_aa: CSARSGGQSNQPQHF; cdr3_nt: TGCAGTGCTAGATCGGGGGGACAGTCCAATCAGCCCCAGCATTTT
j_call: TRBJ2-4; v_call: TRBV28; clone_size: .; d_call: TRBD1; cdr3_aa: CASSGTGINIQYF; cdr3_nt: TGTGCCAGCAGTGGGACAGGGATAAACATTCAGTACTTC
j_call: TRBJ2-7; v_call: TRBV6-1; clone_size: few; d_call: TRBD1; cdr3_aa: CASSERTGPSYEQYF; cdr3_nt: TGTGCCAGCAGTGAACGGACAGGCCCGTCCTACGAGCAGTACTTC
j_call: TRBJ2-7; v_call: TRBV4-3; clone_size: once; d_call: TRBD2; cdr3_aa: CASSQDQGTSGISSYNEQYF; cdr3_nt: TGCGCCAGCAGCCAAGATCAGGGGACTAGCGGAATAAGCTCCTACAATGAGCAGTACTTC
j_call: TRBJ2-5; v_call: TRBV7-2; clone_size: few; d_call: TRBD2; cdr3_aa: CASSLAAGVAAETQYF; cdr3_nt: TGTGCCAGCAGCTTAGCGGCGGGGGTTGCTGCGGAGACCCAGTACTTC
j_call: TRBJ2-7; v_call: TRBV6-6; clone_size: .; d_call: .; cdr3_aa: CASGSGFYEQYF; cdr3_nt: TGTGCCAGCGGCTCAGGATTCTACGAGCAGTACTTC
j_call: TRBJ2-3; v_call: TRBV20-1; clone_size: few; d_call: .; cdr3_aa: CSAPPRGTDTQYF; cdr3_nt: TGCAGTGCCCCCCCGAGGGGCACAGATACGCAGTATTTT
j_call: TRBJ1-6; v_call: TRBV5-1; clone_size: .; d_call: TRBD1; cdr3_aa: CASSFYRTGDNSPLHF; cdr3_nt: TGCGCCAGCAGCTTCTACCGGACAGGGGATAATTCACCCCTCCACTTT
j_call: TRBJ1-1; v_call: TRBV20-1; clone_size: .; d_call: .; cdr3_aa: CSARGIFMNTEAFF; cdr3_nt: TGCAGTGCTAGAGGAATATTCATGAACACTGAAGCTTTCTTT
j_call: TRBJ1-3; v_call: TRBV20-1; clone_size: .; d_call: .; cdr3_aa: CSARKGAGNTIYF; cdr3_nt: TGCAGTGCTAGGAAGGGAGCTGGAAACACCATATATTTT
j_call: TRBJ2-2; v_call: TRBV30; clone_size: once; d_call: TRBD1; cdr3_aa: CAWRGTGFAGELFF; cdr3_nt: TGTGCCTGGAGGGGGACAGGGTTTGCCGGGGAGCTGTTTTTT